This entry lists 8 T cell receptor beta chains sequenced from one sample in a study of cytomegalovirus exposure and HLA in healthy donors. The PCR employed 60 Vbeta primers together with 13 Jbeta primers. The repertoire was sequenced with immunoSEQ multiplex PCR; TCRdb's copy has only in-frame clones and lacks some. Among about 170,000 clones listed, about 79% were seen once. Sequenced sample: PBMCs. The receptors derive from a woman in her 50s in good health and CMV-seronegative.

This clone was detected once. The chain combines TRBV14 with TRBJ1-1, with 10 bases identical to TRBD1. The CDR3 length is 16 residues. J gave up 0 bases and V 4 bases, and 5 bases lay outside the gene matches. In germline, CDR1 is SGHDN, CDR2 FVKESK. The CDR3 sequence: CASSRPGTGVNTEAFF. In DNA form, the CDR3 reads TGTGCCAGCAGCCGTCCCGGGACAGGGGTGAACACTGAAGCTTTCTTT.

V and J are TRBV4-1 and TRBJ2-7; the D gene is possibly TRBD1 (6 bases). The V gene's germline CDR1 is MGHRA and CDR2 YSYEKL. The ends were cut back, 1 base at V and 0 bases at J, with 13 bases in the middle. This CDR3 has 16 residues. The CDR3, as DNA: TGCGCCAGCAGCCAAGCCGGGACACCCCTCTCCTACGAGCAGTACTTC. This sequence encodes CASSQAGTPLSYEQYF.

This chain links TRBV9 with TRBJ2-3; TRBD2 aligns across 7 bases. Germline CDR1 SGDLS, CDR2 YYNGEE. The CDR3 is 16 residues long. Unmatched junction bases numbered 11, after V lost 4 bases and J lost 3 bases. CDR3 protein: CASSPPGTTATDTQYF. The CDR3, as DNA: TGTGCCAGCAGCCCCCCCGGGACTACCGCAACAGATACGCAGTATTTT.

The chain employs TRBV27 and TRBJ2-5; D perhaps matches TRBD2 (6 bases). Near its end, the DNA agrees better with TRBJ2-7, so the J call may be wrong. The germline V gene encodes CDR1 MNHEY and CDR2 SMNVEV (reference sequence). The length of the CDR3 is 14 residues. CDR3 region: CASRRDFQSYEQYF. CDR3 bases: TGTGCCAGCCGCCGGGACTTTCAATCCTACGAGCAGTACTTC.

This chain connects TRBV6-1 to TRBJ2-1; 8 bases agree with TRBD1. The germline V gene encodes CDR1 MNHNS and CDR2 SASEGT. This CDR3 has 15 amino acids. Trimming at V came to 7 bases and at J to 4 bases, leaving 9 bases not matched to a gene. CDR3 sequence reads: CASTSGGSSYNEQFF. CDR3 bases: TGTGCCAGCACCTCAGGGGGCTCCTCTTACAATGAGCAGTTCTTC.

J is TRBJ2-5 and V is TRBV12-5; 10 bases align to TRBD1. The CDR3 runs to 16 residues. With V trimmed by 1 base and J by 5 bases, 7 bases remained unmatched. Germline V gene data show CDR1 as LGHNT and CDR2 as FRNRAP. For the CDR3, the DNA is TGTGCTAGTGGTTTGGGAGACAGGGGGCGAGGCGAGACCCAGTACTTC. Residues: CASGLGDRGRGETQYF.

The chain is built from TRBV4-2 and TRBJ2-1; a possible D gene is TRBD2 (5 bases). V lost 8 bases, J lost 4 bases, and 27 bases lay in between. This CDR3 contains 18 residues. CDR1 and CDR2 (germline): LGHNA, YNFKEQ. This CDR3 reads CASASGSRVLRGYNEQFF. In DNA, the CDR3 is TGTGCCAGCGCCTCTGGGAGCCGCGTTCTTAGAGGGTACAATGAGCAGTTCTTC.

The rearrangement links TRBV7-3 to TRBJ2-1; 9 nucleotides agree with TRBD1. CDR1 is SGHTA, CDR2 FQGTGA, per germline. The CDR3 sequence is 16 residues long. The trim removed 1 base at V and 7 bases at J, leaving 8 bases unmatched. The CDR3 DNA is TGTGCCAGCAGCTTAATCTCCTCCGGGACAGGGAATGAGCAGTTCTTC. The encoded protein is CASSLISSGTGNEQFF. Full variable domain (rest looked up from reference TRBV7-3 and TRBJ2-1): GAGVSQTPSNKVTEKGKYVELRCDPISGHTALYWYRQSLGQGPEFLIYFQGTGAADDSGLPNDRFFAVRPEGSVSTLKIQRTERGDSAVYLCASSLISSGTGNEQFFGPGTRLTVL.